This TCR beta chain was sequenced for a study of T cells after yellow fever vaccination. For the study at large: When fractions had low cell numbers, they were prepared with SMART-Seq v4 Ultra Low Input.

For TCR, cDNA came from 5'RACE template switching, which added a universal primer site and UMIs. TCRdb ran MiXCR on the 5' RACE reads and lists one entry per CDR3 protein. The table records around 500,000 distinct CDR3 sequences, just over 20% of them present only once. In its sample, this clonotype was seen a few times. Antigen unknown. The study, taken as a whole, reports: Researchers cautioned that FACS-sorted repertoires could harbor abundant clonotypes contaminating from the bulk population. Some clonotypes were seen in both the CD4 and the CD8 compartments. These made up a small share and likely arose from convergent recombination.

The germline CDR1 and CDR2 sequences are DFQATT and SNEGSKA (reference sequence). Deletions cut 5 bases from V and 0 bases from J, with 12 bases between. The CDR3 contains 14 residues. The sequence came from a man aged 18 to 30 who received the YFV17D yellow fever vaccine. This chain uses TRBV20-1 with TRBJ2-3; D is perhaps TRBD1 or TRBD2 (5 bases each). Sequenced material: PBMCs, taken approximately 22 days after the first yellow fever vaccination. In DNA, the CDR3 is TGCAGTGCTGTACGGGACGGGAGCACAGATACGCAGTATTTT. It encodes CSAVRDGSTDTQYF.